One sample yielded the 6 T cell receptor beta chains listed below, sequenced in a study of cytomegalovirus exposure and HLA in healthy donors. The PCR ran on 60 Vbeta and 13 Jbeta primers. The table came from immunoSEQ multiplex PCR; TCRdb's copy has only in-frame clones and leaves some out. The sample contains about 98,000 clones, about 80% of which appear only once. The source material was PBMCs. These receptors originate from a female donor in good health and CMV-seropositive.

This chain uses TRBV6-1 with TRBJ2-2; D may be TRBD2 (6 bases). The V end lost 2 bases, the J end lost 7 bases, and 11 bases lay between the germline ends. Germline assignment: CDR1 MNHNS and CDR2 SASEGT. This CDR3 spans 14 amino acids. CDR3 region: CASSESPDYGELFF. The CDR3 DNA sequence: TGTGCCAGCAGTGAAAGCCCGGACTACGGGGAGCTGTTTTTT.

The chain links TRBV2 to TRBJ2-7, with 7 positions matching TRBD2. Germline CDR1 and CDR2: SNHLY and FYNNEI. The CDR3 is 16 amino acids. Trimming at V came to 4 bases and at J to 3 bases, leaving 12 bases not matched to a gene. The CDR3 DNA reads as TGTGCCAGCAGTGGTCTAGAGGGAGGGGAGCTCTACGAGCAGTACTTC. Its protein is CASSGLEGGELYEQYF.

The chain couples TRBV15 to TRBJ1-3; D might be TRBD1 (5 bases). This CDR3 is 15 amino acids long. Germline V lookup: CDR1 LNHNV, CDR2 YYDKDF (reference sequence). Trimming removed 0 bases from V and 3 bases from J, with 9 bases in between. The chain's CDR3 is CATSRDPGNGNTIYF. CDR3 DNA: TGTGCCACCAGCAGAGATCCAGGGAATGGAAACACCATATATTTT.

The chain couples TRBV7-9 to TRBJ2-3; unclear D gene. Trimming took 4 bases from V and 5 from J, leaving 13 bases between them. The length of the CDR3 is 14 residues. The germline CDR1 and CDR2 sequences are SEHNR and FQNEAQ (reference sequence). The chain's CDR3 is CASSSFRDLDTQYF. In DNA, the CDR3 is TGTGCCAGCAGCTCTTTTAGAGATCTAGATACGCAGTATTTT. Supplemented by reference TRBV7-9 and TRBJ2-3, the full variable domain reads DTGVSQNPRHKITKRGQNVTFRCDPISEHNRLYWYRQTLGQGPEFLTYFQNEAQLEKSRLLSDRFSAERPKGSFSTLEIQRTEQGDSAMYLCASSSFRDLDTQYFGPGTRLTVL.

This clone was observed a few times. V and J are TRBV7-9 and TRBJ1-5; 7 nucleotides match TRBD1. The CDR3 runs 12 residues. Per the germline V gene, CDR1 is SEHNR and CDR2 is FQNEAQ (reference sequence). Trimming took 9 bases from V and 7 from J; bases not matched to a gene: 6. The CDR3 nucleotides read TGTGCCAGTACAGGGGCAGGGCAGCCCCAGCATTTT. It is translated as CASTGAGQPQHF.

V usage is TRBV6-1 and J usage is TRBJ2-7; D might be TRBD1 (5 bases). The CDR3 runs 15 residues. From germline, CDR1 is MNHNS and CDR2 SASEGT. The V end was cut by 7 bases, the J end by 1 base, with 17 bases between. The CDR3 region is CASTTTRGPSYEQYF. In DNA form, the CDR3 reads TGTGCCAGCACCACTACAAGGGGCCCTTCCTACGAGCAGTACTTC.